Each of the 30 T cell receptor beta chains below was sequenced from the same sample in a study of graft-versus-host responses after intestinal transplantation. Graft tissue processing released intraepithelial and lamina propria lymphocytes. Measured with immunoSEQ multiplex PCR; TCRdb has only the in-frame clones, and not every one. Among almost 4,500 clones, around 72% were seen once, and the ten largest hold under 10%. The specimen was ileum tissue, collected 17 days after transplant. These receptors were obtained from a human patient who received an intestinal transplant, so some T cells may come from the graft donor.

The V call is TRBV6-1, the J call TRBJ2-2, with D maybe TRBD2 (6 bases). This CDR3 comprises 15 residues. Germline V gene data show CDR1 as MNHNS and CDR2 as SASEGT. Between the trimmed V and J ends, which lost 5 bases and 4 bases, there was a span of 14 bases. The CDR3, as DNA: TGTGCCAGCAGTAGTATTTTCGGGGGCACCGGGGAGCTGTTTTTT. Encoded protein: CASSSIFGGTGELFF.

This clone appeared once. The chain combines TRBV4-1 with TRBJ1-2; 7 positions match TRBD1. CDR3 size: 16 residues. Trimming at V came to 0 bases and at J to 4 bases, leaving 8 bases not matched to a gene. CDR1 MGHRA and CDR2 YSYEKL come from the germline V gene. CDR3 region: CASSQDPRQGGYGYTF. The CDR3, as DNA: TGCGCCAGCAGCCAAGATCCCCGACAGGGTGGCTATGGCTACACCTTC.

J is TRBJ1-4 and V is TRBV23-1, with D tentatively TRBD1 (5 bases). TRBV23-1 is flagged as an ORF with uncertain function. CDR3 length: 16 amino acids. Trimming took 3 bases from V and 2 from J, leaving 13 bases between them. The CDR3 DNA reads TGCGCCAGCAGTCAGCCTGGGTGGGGCACTAATGAAAAACTGTTTTTT. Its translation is CASSQPGWGTNEKLFF.

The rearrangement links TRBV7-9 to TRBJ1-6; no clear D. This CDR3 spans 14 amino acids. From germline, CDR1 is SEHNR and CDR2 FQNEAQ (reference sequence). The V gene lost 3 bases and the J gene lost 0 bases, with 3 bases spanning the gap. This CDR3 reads CASSFSSYNSPLHF. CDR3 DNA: TGTGCCAGCAGCTTCAGCTCCTATAATTCACCCCTCCACTTT. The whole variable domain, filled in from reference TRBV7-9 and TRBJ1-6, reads DTGVSQNPRHKITKRGQNVTFRCDPISEHNRLYWYRQTLGQGPEFLTYFQNEAQLEKSRLLSDRFSAERPKGSFSTLEIQRTEQGDSAMYLCASSFSSYNSPLHFGNGTRLTVT.

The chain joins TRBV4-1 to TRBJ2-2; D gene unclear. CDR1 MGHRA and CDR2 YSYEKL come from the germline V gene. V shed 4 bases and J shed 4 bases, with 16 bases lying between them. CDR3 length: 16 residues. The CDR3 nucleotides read TGCGCCAGCAGCCGGTGGTGGTACTCGCGCACCGGGGAGCTGTTTTTT. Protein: CASSRWWYSRTGELFF.

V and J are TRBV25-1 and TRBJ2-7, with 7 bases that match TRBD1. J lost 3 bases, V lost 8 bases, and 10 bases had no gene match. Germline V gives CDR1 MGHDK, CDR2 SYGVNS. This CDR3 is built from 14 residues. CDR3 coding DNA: TGTGCCAGCTACACGCAAAACAGGGGCTACGAGCAGTACGTC. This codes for CASYTQNRGYEQYV.

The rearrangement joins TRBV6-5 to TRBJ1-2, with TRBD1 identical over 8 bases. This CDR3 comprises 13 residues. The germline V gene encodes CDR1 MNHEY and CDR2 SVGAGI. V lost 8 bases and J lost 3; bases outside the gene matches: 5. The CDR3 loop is CASHLTGDYGYTF. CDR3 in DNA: TGTGCCAGCCACCTGACAGGGGACTATGGCTACACCTTC.

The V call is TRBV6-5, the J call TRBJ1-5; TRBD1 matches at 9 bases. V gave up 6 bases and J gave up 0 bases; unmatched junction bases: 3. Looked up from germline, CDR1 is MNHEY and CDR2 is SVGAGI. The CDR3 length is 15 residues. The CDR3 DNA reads TGTGCCAGCAGCTGGACAGGGGATAGCAATCAGCCCCAGCATTTT. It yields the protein CASSWTGDSNQPQHF.

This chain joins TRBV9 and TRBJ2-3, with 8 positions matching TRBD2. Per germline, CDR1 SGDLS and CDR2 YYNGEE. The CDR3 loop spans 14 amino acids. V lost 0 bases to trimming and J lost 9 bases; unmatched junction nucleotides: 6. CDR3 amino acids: CASSVGGGRETQYF. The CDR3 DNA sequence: TGTGCCAGCAGCGTAGGCGGGGGGCGGGAAACGCAGTATTTT.

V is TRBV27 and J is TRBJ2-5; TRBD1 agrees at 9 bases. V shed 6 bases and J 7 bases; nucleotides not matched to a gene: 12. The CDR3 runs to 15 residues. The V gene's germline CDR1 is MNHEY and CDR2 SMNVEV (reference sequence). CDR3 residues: CASSRTGGPSWTQYF. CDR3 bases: TGTGCCAGCAGCCGTACAGGGGGCCCCTCTTGGACCCAGTACTTC.

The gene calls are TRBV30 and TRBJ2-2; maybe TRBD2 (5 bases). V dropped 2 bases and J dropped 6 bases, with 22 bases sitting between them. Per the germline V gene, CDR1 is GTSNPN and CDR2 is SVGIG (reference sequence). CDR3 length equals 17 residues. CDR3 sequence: CAWSWPSHSRYPGELFF. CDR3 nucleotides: TGTGCCTGGAGTTGGCCTAGCCATAGTAGGTACCCCGGGGAGCTGTTTTTT.

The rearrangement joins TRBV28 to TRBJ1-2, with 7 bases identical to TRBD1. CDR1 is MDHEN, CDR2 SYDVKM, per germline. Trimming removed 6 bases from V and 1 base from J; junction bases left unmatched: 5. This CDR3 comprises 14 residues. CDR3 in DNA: TGTGCCAGCAGCCCGGGACAGATTAACTATGGCTACACCTTC. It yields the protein CASSPGQINYGYTF.

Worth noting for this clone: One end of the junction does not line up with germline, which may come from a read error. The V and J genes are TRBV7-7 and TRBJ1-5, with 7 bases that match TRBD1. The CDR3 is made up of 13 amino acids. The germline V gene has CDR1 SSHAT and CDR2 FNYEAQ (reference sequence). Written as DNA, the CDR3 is TGTGCTAGCAGCCAAGACAGGGATCAGCCCCAGCATTTT. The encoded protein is CASSQDRDQPQHF.

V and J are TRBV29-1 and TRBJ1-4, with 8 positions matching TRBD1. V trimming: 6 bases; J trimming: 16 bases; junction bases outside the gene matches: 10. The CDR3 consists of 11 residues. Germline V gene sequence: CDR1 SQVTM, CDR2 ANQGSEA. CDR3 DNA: TGCAGCGTGGAACTCGACAGGGGTCGGTTTTTT. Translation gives CSVELDRGRFF.

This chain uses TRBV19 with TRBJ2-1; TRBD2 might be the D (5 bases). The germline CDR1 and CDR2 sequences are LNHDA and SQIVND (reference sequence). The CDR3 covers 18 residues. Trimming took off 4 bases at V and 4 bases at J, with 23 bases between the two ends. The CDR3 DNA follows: TGTGCCAGTAGTACCCGGGGAGCCCAGCTTTCCATTTACAATGAGCAGTTCTTC. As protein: CASSTRGAQLSIYNEQFF.

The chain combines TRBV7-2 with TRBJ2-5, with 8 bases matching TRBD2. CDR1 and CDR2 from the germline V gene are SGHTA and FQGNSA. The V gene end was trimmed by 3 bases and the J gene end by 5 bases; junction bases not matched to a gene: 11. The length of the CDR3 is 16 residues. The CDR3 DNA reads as TGTGCCAGCAGCTTTGGGATCGGGGGGGCAGGGGAGACCCAGTACTTC. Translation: CASSFGIGGAGETQYF. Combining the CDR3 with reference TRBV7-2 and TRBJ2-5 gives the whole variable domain GAGVSQSPSNKVTEKGKDVELRCDPISGHTALYWYRQSLGQGLEFLIYFQGNSAPDKSGLPSDRFSAERTGGSVSTLTIQRTQQEDSAVYLCASSFGIGGAGETQYFGPGTRLLVL.

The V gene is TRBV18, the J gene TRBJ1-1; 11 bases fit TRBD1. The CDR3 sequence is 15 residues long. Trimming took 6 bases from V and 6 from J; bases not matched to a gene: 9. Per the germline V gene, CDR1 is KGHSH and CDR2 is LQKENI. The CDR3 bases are TGTGCCAGCTCTACCACTCGGACAGGGGGCCCTGAAGCTTTCTTT. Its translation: CASSTTRTGGPEAFF.

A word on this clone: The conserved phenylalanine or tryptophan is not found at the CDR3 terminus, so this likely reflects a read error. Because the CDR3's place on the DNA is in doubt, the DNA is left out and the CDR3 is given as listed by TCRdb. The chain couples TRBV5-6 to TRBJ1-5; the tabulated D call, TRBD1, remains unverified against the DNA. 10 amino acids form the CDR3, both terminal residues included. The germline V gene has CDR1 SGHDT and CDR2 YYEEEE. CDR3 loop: CASSTNQPQV.

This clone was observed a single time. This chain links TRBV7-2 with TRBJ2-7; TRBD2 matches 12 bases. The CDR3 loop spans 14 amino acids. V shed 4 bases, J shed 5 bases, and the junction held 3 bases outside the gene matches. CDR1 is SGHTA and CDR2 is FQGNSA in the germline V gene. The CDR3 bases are TGTGCCAGCAGCTCAGGACTAGCGGGGAACGAGCAGTACTTC. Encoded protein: CASSSGLAGNEQYF.

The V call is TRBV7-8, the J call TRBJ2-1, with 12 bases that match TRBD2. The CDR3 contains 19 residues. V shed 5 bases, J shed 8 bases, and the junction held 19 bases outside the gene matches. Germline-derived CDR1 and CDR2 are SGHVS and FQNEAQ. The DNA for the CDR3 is TGTGCCAGCAGCCCCGGGACTAGCGGGTTATGGGCCCCCCCACATGAGCAGTTCTTC. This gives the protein CASSPGTSGLWAPPHEQFF.

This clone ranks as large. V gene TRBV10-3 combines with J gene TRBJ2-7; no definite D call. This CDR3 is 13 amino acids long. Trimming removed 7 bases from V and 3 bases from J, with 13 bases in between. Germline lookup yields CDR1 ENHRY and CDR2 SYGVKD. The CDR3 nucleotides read TGTGCCATCAAGTCGCACGGAGACTACGAGCAGTACGTC. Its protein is CAIKSHGDYEQYV.

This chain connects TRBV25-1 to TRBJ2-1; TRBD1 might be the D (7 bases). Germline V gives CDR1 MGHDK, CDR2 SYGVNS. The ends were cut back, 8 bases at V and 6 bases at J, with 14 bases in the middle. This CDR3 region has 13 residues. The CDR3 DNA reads TGTGCCAGCCGGGGGACAGTTCGCAATGAGCAGTTCTTC. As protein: CASRGTVRNEQFF.

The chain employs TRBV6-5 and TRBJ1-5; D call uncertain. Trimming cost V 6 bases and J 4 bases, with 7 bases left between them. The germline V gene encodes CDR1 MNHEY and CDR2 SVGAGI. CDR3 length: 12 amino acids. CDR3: CASRKENQPQHF. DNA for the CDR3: TGTGCCAGCAGGAAGGAGAATCAGCCCCAGCATTTT.

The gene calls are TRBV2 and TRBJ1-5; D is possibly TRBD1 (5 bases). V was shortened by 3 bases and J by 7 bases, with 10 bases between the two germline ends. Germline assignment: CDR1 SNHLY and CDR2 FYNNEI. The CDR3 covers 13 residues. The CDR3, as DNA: TGTGCCAGCAGTGAGGGTAGGGGCCAGCCCCAGCATTTT. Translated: CASSEGRGQPQHF.

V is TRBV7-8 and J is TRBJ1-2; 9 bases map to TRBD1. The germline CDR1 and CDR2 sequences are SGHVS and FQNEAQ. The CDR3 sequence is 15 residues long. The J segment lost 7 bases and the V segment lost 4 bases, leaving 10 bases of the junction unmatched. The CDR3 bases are TGTGCCAGCAGCTCCCAAAACAGGGGGCAAGGTGGCTACACCTTC. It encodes CASSSQNRGQGGYTF.

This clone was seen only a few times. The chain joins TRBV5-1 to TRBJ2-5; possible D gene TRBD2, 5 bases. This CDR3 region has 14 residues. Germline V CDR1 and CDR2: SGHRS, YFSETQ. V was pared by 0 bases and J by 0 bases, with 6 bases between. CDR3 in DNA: TGCGCCAGCAGCTTGGTAGCGAACCAAGAGACCCAGTACTTC. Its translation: CASSLVANQETQYF.

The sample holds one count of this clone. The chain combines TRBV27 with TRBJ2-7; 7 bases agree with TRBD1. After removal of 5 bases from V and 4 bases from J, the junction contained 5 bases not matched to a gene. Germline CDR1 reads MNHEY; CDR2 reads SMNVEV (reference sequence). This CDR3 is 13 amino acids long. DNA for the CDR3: TGTGCCAGCAGTACACGGACAGGTTACGAGCAGTACGTC. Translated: CASSTRTGYEQYV.

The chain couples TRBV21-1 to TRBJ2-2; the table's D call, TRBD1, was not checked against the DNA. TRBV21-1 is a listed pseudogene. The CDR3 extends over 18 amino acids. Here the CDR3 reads CASSKSLRGQGATGELFF. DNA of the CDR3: TGTGCCAGCAGCAAATCGCTCCGGGGACAAGGGGCAACCGGGGAGCTGTTTTTT.

This chain's CDR3 is CASSLPQVPYEQYV. The CDR3 region has the DNA TGTGCCAGCAGTTTACCCCAGGTACCCTACGAGCAGTACGTC. J is TRBJ2-7 and V is TRBV28; unclear D gene. The CDR3 is 14 amino acids. The V end was cut by 2 bases, the J end by 2 bases, with 10 bases between. CDR1 is MDHEN, CDR2 SYDVKM, per germline.

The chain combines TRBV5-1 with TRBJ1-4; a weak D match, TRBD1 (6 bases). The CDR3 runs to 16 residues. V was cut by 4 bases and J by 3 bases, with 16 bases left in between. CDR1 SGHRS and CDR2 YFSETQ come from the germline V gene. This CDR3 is CASSRPHRAPNEKLFF. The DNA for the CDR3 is TGCGCCAGCAGCCGACCCCACAGGGCACCTAATGAAAAACTGTTTTTT.